Below are 27 T cell receptor beta chains sequenced from a single sample in a study of regulatory T cells in long-lasting Graves disease. Time point described: persistent/refractory GD, antithyroid drugs over 5 years with positive TRAb. PBMC RNA served as the TCR library source. Arm-PCR of CDR3 regions with iRepertoire HTBI primers generated TCR beta libraries. MiXCR, run by TCRdb on the multiplex PCR reads, gives a single entry per CDR3 protein. This sample has over 650,000 distinct CDR3 sequences, with approximately 31% found just once. The specimen comprised peripheral blood mononuclear cells (PBMCs), sampled when the disease was refractory, from a patient treated with antithyroid drugs. Receptor source: a female donor with Graves disease.

The chain links TRBV19 to TRBJ2-5; the match to TRBD1 covers 9 bases. V gave up 3 bases and J gave up 5 bases; unmatched junction bases: 13. The germline CDR1 and CDR2 sequences are LNHDA and SQIVND (reference sequence). The CDR3 length is 17 residues. Here the CDR3 reads CASSIAYTGGTPETQYF. The CDR3 DNA sequence: TGTGCCAGTAGTATCGCCTACACAGGGGGCACCCCCGAGACCCAGTACTTC.

This clonotype has a handful of counts. Here the CDR3 DNA reads TGCAGTGCCCATGGGGGGGCCCATGAGCAGTTCTTC. Its protein is CSAHGGAHEQFF. V and J are TRBV20-1 and TRBJ2-1; possibly TRBD2 for D (7 bases). Trimming removed 6 bases at V and 8 bases at J, with 14 bases between. Germline V gives CDR1 DFQATT, CDR2 SNEGSKA (reference sequence). CDR3 length: 12 residues.

This clonotype was detected ten times or more. The chain links TRBV2 to TRBJ2-7; D possibly corresponds to TRBD2 (5 bases). The length of the CDR3 is 13 residues. Germline loops: CDR1 SNHLY, CDR2 FYNNEI. V was shortened by 8 bases and J by 0 bases, with 11 bases between the two germline ends. CDR3 sequence: CASAGEGSYEQYF. CDR3 nucleotides: TGTGCCAGCGCCGGAGAGGGCTCCTACGAGCAGTACTTC.

This clonotype was seen a handful of times. The chain couples TRBV10-3 to TRBJ1-1; no firm D call. The CDR3 runs to 14 residues. CDR1 is ENHRY, CDR2 SYGVKD, per germline. V dropped 7 bases and J dropped 1 base, with 13 bases sitting between them. CDR3 region: CAITERETNTEAFF. CDR3 coding DNA: TGTGCCATCACCGAAAGGGAGACGAACACTGAAGCTTTCTTT.

The rearrangement joins TRBV6-1 to TRBJ1-1; 9 bases match TRBD1. J was trimmed by 3 bases and V by 6 bases; bases with no gene match: 8. The CDR3 consists of 15 residues. Germline V gene data show CDR1 as MNHNS and CDR2 as SASEGT. CDR3 sequence (DNA): TGTGCCAGCAGCAGACAGAGGACAGGGGACACTGAAGCTTTCTTT. This gives the protein CASSRQRTGDTEAFF.

J is TRBJ1-6 and V is TRBV30; D perhaps matches TRBD1 (5 bases). This CDR3 has 13 amino acids. Germline assignment: CDR1 GTSNPN and CDR2 SVGIG (reference sequence). V was trimmed by 8 bases and J by 7 bases, leaving 15 bases between them. CDR3 DNA sequence: TGTGCCCTACAACAGGATTCAAATTCACCCCTCCACTTT. It codes for CALQQDSNSPLHF.

The chain uses TRBV20-1 and TRBJ1-1, with TRBD1 matching over 11 bases. The junction had 1 base not matched to a gene; V was cut back by 0 bases and J by 7 bases. Germline V gene sequence: CDR1 DFQATT, CDR2 SNEGSKA (reference sequence). The length of the CDR3 is 13 residues. The CDR3 DNA is TGCAGTGCTAGAGAAGGGACAGGGGGTGAAGCTTTCTTT. Protein: CSAREGTGGEAFF.

This clonotype was detected ten times or more. J is TRBJ1-1 and V is TRBV6-1; D is unresolved. Germline values: CDR1 MNHNS, CDR2 SASEGT. V lost 6 bases and J 0 bases, leaving 17 bases between the germline ends. The CDR3 contains 16 residues. CDR3 loop: CASSWGPRSMNTEAFF. The CDR3 bases are TGTGCCAGCAGCTGGGGTCCCCGATCCATGAACACTGAAGCTTTCTTT.

This clonotype was found many times. The rearrangement links TRBV12-3 or TRBV12-4 to TRBJ2-7; 7 positions match TRBD1. The CDR3 covers 14 residues. V dropped 6 bases and J dropped 2; count of bases not matched to a gene: 7. The CDR3 DNA follows: TGTGCCAGCAGCACCGGGACAGATCCCTACGAGCAGTACTTC. It is translated as CASSTGTDPYEQYF.

The chain employs TRBV6-2 or TRBV6-3 and TRBJ1-1; 8 nucleotides match TRBD1. CDR1 MNHEY and CDR2 SVGEGT come from the germline V gene. After removal of 7 bases from V and 3 bases from J, the junction contained 13 bases not matched to a gene. There are 16 residues in the CDR3. Written as DNA, the CDR3 is TGTGCCAGCACCCCCGACAGGGGCTTATTGTACACTGAAGCTTTCTTT. This sequence encodes CASTPDRGLLYTEAFF.

This clonotype was seen only a few times. The rearrangement links TRBV20-1 to TRBJ2-2; no clear D. Germline CDR1 is DFQATT and CDR2 is SNEGSKA (reference sequence). This CDR3 has 16 amino acids. V shed 2 bases and J shed 0 bases, with 13 bases lying between them. In DNA form, the CDR3 reads TGCAGTGCTAGACATCCGAGGAACGCGAACACCGGGGAGCTGTTTTTT. Protein product: CSARHPRNANTGELFF.

The table lists this clonotype with many counts. This sequence joins TRBV2 and TRBJ1-2; D is possibly TRBD1 (5 bases). Trimming pared 6 bases from V and 2 bases from J, leaving 10 bases between. Germline V gene data show CDR1 as SNHLY and CDR2 as FYNNEI. This CDR3 has 13 residues. This CDR3 is CASSHGDNYGYTF. The CDR3 nucleotides read TGTGCCAGCAGCCACGGGGACAACTATGGCTACACCTTC.

This clonotype was counted many times. The rearrangement links TRBV12-3 or TRBV12-4 to TRBJ2-5; tentatively, D is TRBD2 (6 bases). The CDR3 has 17 amino acids. Trimming removed 7 bases from V and 0 bases from J, with 21 bases in between. DNA of the CDR3: TGTGCCAGCACAACTAGGAGGGACTTCTTGTACCAAGAGACCCAGTACTTC. This translates into CASTTRRDFLYQETQYF.

A few counts support this clonotype. The chain couples TRBV6-1 to TRBJ1-5; D is unclear. Trimming took 6 bases from V and 8 from J, leaving 14 bases between them. Per germline, CDR1 MNHNS and CDR2 SASEGT. There are 13 residues in the CDR3. In nucleotides, the CDR3 is TGTGCCAGCAGGAAATCGCGGGGTGAGCCCCAGCATTTT. Protein sequence: CASRKSRGEPQHF.

The J gene is TRBJ2-2, the V gene TRBV30; tentative D call: TRBD1 (5 bases). The CDR3 is 13 residues long. CDR1 is GTSNPN and CDR2 is SVGIG in the germline V gene (reference sequence). V dropped 2 bases and J dropped 7 bases, with 11 bases sitting between them. In DNA form, the CDR3 reads TGTGCCTGGAGTCAACATAGGGGCGGGGAGCTGTTTTTT. As protein: CAWSQHRGGELFF.

V and J are TRBV30 and TRBJ2-7; 13 positions agree with TRBD2. Germline V gene data show CDR1 as GTSNPN and CDR2 as SVGIG (reference sequence). The CDR3 totals 14 residues. V shed 5 bases and J 6 bases; nucleotides not matched to a gene: 7. CDR3 bases: TGTGCCTGGCACCCCGGGACTAGCGGGATCGAGCAGTACTTC. Amino acids: CAWHPGTSGIEQYF.

This clonotype was seen more than once but under ten times. The chain joins TRBV9 to TRBJ1-1; possible D gene TRBD1, 6 bases. Trimming shortened V by 0 bases and J by 11 bases, and 8 bases separated the two germline ends. CDR3 size: 11 residues. Germline loops: CDR1 SGDLS, CDR2 YYNGEE. CDR3 in amino acids: CASSVEGEAFF. CDR3 DNA: TGTGCCAGCAGCGTAGAGGGGGAGGCTTTCTTT.

This clonotype was seen a handful of times. The chain carries TRBV7-2 and TRBJ1-2; D gene ambiguous. Trimming stripped 4 bases from V and 8 bases from J, with 11 bases between. The CDR3 loop spans 12 amino acids. The germline CDR1 and CDR2 sequences are SGHTA and FQGNSA. The chain's CDR3 is CASSWGVEGYTF. The CDR3 region has the DNA TGTGCCAGCAGCTGGGGTGTGGAGGGCTACACCTTC.

This rearrangement joins TRBV7-9 to TRBJ1-2; the D is unclear. Germline V gene lookup returns CDR1 SEHNR and CDR2 FQNEAQ (reference sequence). The CDR3 spans 15 residues. The V and J ends lost 2 bases and 9 bases respectively, with 19 bases between them. CDR3 DNA sequence: TGTGCCAGCAGCTTATCAGGATTGGCAGGTTACCGCTACACCTTC. The encoded protein is CASSLSGLAGYRYTF.

The chain has TRBV18 and TRBJ1-2, with 10 bases matching TRBD1. Germline CDR1 KGHSH, CDR2 LQKENI. Losses at the gene ends were 5 bases for V and 8 bases for J; bases not matched to a gene: 8. There are 14 residues in the CDR3. The CDR3 sequence is CASSRDRGLEGYTF. CDR3 nucleotides: TGTGCCAGCTCAAGGGACAGGGGATTAGAAGGCTACACCTTC.

The chain joins TRBV6-1 to TRBJ1-2; D is perhaps TRBD1 (5 bases). Germline assignment: CDR1 MNHNS and CDR2 SASEGT. V gave up 6 bases and J gave up 7 bases, with 33 bases separating them. This CDR3 spans 19 amino acids. The CDR3 DNA reads as TGTGCCAGCAGAGACGCCTTTATTTCTCCCGTTGAGGGGAGGGGTGGCTACACCTTC. The encoded protein is CASRDAFISPVEGRGGYTF.

This clonotype has just a few counts. The rearrangement links TRBV28 to TRBJ1-1; 7 nucleotides line up with TRBD1. The CDR3 runs to 15 residues. Germline CDR1 and CDR2: MDHEN and SYDVKM. V lost 6 bases and J lost 1; bases outside the gene matches: 8. CDR3 in amino acids: CASRFIGTENTEAFF. The CDR3 region has the DNA TGTGCCAGCAGGTTTATAGGGACAGAGAACACTGAAGCTTTCTTT.

This chain joins TRBV11-2 and TRBJ1-3; D call uncertain. CDR1 and CDR2 from the germline V gene are SGHAT and FQNNGV. Trimming cost V 4 bases and J 0 bases, with 7 bases left between them. This CDR3 contains 14 residues. CDR3 bases: TGTGCCAGCAGCTCGAGGTTCTCTGGAAACACCATATATTTT. It is translated as CASSSRFSGNTIYF.

Points on this clonotype: A much larger clone is a single base away; this may be a read error. A read error is likely, as this CDR3 ends without the conserved phenylalanine or tryptophan. It is unclear where the CDR3 begins or ends on the DNA, so no DNA is shown, and the CDR3 is as TCRdb lists it. This chain links TRBV28 with TRBJ2-5; the table calls TRBD2, which could not be checked here. The CDR3 numbers 12 amino acids, ends counted. Germline loops: CDR1 MDHEN, CDR2 SYDVKM. This CDR3 is CASSFERGRRAL.

This clonotype occurred once. The genes are TRBV19 and TRBJ1-1; TRBD1 matches at 7 bases. Germline V CDR1 and CDR2: LNHDA, SQIVND (reference sequence). This CDR3 has 16 residues. Unmatched junction bases numbered 13, after V lost 3 bases and J lost 6 bases. CDR3 sequence (DNA): TGTGCCAGTAGTATGCTCCCCACGTACAGGGGATCTGAAGCTTTCTTT. Its protein product is CASSMLPTYRGSEAFF.

The V gene is TRBV7-9, the J gene TRBJ2-7; 9 positions agree with TRBD2. With 3 bases clipped from V and 2 bases from J, the junction kept 20 bases outside the gene matches. The CDR3 has 20 amino acids. Per the germline V gene, CDR1 is SEHNR and CDR2 is FQNEAQ (reference sequence). CDR3 protein: CASSLGGGGRVPPTTYEQYF. The CDR3 DNA sequence: TGTGCCAGCAGCTTGGGGGGTGGCGGGAGGGTTCCTCCGACCACCTACGAGCAGTACTTC.

This clonotype turned up a few times. The gene calls are TRBV6-2 or TRBV6-3 and TRBJ1-2; 9 bases are shared with TRBD1. V dropped 5 bases and J dropped 7; count of bases not matched to a gene: 5. Germline CDR1 MNHEY, CDR2 SVGEGT. The CDR3 contains 13 residues. The CDR3 loop is CASSDTGGFGYTF. Written as DNA, the CDR3 is TGTGCCAGCAGTGACACAGGGGGCTTTGGCTACACCTTC.